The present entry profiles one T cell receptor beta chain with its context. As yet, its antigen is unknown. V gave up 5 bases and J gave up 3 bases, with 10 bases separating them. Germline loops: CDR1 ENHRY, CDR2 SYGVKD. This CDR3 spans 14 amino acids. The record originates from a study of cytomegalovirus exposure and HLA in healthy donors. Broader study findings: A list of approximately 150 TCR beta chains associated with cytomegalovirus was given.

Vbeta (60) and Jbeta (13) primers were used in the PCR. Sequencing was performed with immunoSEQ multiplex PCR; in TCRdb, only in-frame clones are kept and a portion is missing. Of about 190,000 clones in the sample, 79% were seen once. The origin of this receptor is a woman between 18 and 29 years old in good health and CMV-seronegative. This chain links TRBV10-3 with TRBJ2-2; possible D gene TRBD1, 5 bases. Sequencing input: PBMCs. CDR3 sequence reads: CAISSQGYTGELFF. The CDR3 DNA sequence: TGTGCCATCAGTTCTCAGGGTTACACCGGGGAGCTGTTTTTT.